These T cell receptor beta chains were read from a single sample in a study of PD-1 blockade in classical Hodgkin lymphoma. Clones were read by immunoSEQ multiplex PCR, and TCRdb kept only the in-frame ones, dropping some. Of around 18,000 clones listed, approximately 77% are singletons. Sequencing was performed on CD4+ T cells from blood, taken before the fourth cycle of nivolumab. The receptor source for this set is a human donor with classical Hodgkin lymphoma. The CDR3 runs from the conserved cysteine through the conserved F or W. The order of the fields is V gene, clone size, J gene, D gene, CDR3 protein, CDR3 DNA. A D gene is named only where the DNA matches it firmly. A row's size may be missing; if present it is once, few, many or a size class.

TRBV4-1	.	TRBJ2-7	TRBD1	CASSSSPTGGEEQYF	TGCGCCAGCAGCTCCAGCCCGACAGGGGGCGAGGAGCAGTACTTC
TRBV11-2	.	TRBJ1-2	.	CASSLDSYGYTF	TGTGCCAGCAGCTTAGACAGCTATGGCTACACCTTC
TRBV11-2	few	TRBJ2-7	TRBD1	CASSSNQGAGWVEQYF	TGTGCCAGCAGCTCAAACCAGGGGGCAGGGTGGGTCGAGCAGTACTTC
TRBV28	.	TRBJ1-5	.	CASSLWLGSYSNQPQHF	TGTGCCAGCAGTTTATGGCTGGGATCCTATAGCAATCAGCCCCAGCATTTT
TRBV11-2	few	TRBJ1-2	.	CASRRNRVSGYTF	TGTGCCAGCAGGCGGAACAGGGTATCCGGCTACACCTTC
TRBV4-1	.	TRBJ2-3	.	CASSQASPLLGDTQYF	TGCGCCAGCAGCCAAGCTAGCCCTCTCCTTGGGGATACGCAGTATTTT
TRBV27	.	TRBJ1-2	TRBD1	CASSYNRGPGTGYGYTF	TGTGCCAGCAGCTACAACCGCGGACCCGGGACAGGCTATGGCTACACCTTC
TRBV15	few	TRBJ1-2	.	CATSRDLKGRAYTF	TGTGCCACCAGCAGAGATCTAAAAGGCAGGGCCTACACCTTC
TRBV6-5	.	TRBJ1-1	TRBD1	CASSRGTGLNTEAFF	TGTGCCAGCAGCCGCGGGACAGGTTTGAACACTGAAGCTTTCTTT
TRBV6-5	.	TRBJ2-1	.	CASSEWIEQFF	TGTGCCAGCAGTGAGTGGATTGAGCAGTTCTTC
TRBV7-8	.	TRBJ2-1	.	CASSLGTKGEDEQFF	TGTGCCAGCAGCTTAGGGACCAAGGGAGAGGATGAGCAGTTCTTC
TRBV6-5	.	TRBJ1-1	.	CASSSTVNTEAFF	TGTGCCAGCAGTTCGACAGTGAACACTGAAGCTTTCTTT
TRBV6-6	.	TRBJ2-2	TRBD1	CASRVTGVAGELFF	TGTGCCAGCAGGGTGACAGGGGTGGCCGGGGAGCTGTTTTTT
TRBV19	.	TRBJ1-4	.	CASRLGTEEKLFF	TGTGCCAGTCGACTGGGTACGGAGGAAAAACTGTTTTTT
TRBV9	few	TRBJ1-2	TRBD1	CASSVFDRVGKYGYTF	TGTGCCAGCAGCGTCTTCGACAGGGTCGGAAAGTATGGCTACACCTTC
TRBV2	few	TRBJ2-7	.	CASRRTGEEQYF	TGTGCCAGCAGGAGGACGGGGGAGGAGCAGTACTTC
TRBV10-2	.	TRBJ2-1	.	CASSVTGPSSYNEQFF	TGCGCCAGCAGTGTGACGGGACCGAGCTCCTACAATGAGCAGTTCTTC
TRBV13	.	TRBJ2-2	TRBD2	CASSFGTRSGELFF	TGTGCCAGCAGCTTCGGGACTAGATCCGGGGAGCTGTTTTTT
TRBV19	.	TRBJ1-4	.	CASSQAGYNEKLFF	TGTGCCAGTAGCCAAGCAGGTTATAATGAAAAACTGTTTTTT
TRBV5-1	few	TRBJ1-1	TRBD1	CASSLVGDRGGTEAFF	TGCGCCAGCAGCTTGGTCGGTGACAGGGGCGGAACTGAAGCTTTCTTT
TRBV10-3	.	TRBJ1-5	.	CAISEWGGDQPQHF	TGTGCCATCAGTGAGTGGGGGGGCGATCAGCCCCAGCATTTT
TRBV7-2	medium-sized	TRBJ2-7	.	CASSLRLAHLSGAHEQYF	TGTGCCAGCAGCTTACGGCTAGCTCACCTCTCGGGTGCCCACGAGCAGTACTTC
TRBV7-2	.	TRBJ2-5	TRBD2	CATREGVTQYF	TGTGCCACCCGGGAGGGGGTGACCCAGTACTTC
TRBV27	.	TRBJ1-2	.	CASSFVSRGPAYGYTF	TGTGCCAGCAGTTTTGTAAGTAGAGGACCCGCCTATGGCTACACCTTC
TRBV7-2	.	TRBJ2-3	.	CASSSLSTDTQYF	TGTGCCAGCAGCTCCCTTAGCACAGATACGCAGTATTTT
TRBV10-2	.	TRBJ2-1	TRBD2	CASSQRLAGDYTYNEQFF	TGCGCCAGCAGCCAGAGACTAGCGGGGGATTACACCTACAATGAGCAGTTCTTC
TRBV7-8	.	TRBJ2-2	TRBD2	CASSRALAGGFNTGELFF	TGTGCCAGCAGCCGGGCCCTAGCGGGAGGCTTTAACACCGGGGAGCTGTTTTTT
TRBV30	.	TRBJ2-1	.	CAWSYRGGYNEQFF	TGTGCCTGGAGTTACAGGGGAGGCTACAATGAGCAGTTCTTC
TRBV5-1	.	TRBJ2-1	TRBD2	CASTLPGGGSHNEQFF	TGCGCCAGCACCCTGCCCGGGGGGGGCTCCCACAATGAGCAGTTCTTC
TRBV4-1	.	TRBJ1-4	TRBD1	CASSQTTGEKLFF	TGCGCCAGCAGCCAGACGACAGGGGAAAAACTGTTTTTT
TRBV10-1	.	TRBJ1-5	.	CASSDYREAPQHF	TGCGCCAGCAGTGACTACAGGGAAGCGCCCCAGCATTTT
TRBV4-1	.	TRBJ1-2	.	CASSQVRVSYGYTF	TGCGCCAGCAGCCAAGTCAGGGTCTCCTATGGCTACACCTTC
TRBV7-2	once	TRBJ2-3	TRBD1	CASSFLGGAGTDTQYF	TGTGCCAGCAGCTTTTTAGGGGGCGCAGGTACAGATACGCAGTATTTT